This T cell receptor (beta chain) was sequenced during a study of cytomegalovirus exposure and HLA in healthy donors. Turning to this clone: The target antigen is unknown.

13 Jbeta primers and 60 Vbeta primers were used for the PCR. Some clones are missing from TCRdb's copy, which holds only in-frame ones; the method was immunoSEQ multiplex PCR. Of about 78,000 clones in the sample, 60% to 75% are singletons; the top ten hold 11%. The CDR3 extends over 16 amino acids. Germline V gives CDR1 LGHNA, CDR2 YNFKEQ. V lost 2 bases, J lost 10 bases, and 10 bases stayed unmatched. General study points: The classifier, whose performance was assessed in both the original and validation cohorts, reportedly diagnosed cytomegalovirus status with high specificity and sensitivity.

This TCR derives from a woman in her 40s in good health and CMV-seropositive. The chain carries TRBV4-2 and TRBJ1-6; 8 bases are a match to TRBD1. The sequenced sample was PBMCs. The CDR3 bases are TGTGCCAGCAGCCAACCTGCCGGACAGGGCCCGTCACCCCTCCACTTT. Amino acid sequence: CASSQPAGQGPSPLHF.